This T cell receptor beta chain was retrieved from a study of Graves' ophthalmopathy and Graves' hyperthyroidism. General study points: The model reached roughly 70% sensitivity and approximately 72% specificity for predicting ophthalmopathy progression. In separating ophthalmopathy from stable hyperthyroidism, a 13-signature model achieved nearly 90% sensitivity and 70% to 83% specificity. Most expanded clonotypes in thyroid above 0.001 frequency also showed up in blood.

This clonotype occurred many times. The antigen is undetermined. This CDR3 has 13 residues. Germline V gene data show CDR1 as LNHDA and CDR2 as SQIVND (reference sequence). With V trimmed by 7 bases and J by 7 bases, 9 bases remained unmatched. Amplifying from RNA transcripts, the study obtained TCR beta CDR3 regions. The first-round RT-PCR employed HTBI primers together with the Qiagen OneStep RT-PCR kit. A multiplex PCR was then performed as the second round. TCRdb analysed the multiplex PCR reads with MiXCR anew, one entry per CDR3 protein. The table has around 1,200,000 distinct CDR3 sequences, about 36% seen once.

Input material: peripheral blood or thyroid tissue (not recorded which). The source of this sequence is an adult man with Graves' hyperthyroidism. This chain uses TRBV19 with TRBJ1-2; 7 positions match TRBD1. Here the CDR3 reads CASTDRVGIGYTF. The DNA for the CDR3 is TGTGCCAGTACTGACAGGGTGGGAATTGGCTACACCTTC.